This T cell receptor beta chain was recovered during a study of shared clonotypes between healthy human individuals (dated by TCRdb to between 2020 and 2021). Turning to the overall study: A couple of women and a few men aged 18 to 49 years were included in the cohort. Per donor, three plates each were used for CD4 naive and CD4 memory, two for CD8 naive, and one for CD8 memory. Blood TCR repertoires of five healthy adults were deeply sequenced to estimate repertoire size and the extent of clonotype sharing between individuals. Libraries were prepared and TCR repertoires were sequenced by different laboratories using diverse techniques, in order to increase sequencing depth and limit assay-specific biases. Leukapheresis yielded between about 0.9 and 9.5 billion PBMCs per donor.

The donors were healthy, HIV-negative adults with no recently reported acute infections or vaccinations. All donors were Caucasian adults living in Nashville, Tennessee, USA. CD4+ T cells were enriched by magnetic negative selection; naive cells were then positively selected on CD45RA, and the negative fraction formed the memory subset. Blood was obtained by leukapheresis, after which PBMCs were separated by Ficoll-Histopaque density gradient centrifugation and cryopreserved in liquid nitrogen vapor phase. Analytical flow cytometry was used to check the purity and quantity of each magnetically sorted T cell population. Each sorted fraction had its genomic DNA isolated and then quantified by UV absorbance on a Nanodrop 2000c. TCR CDR3 regions were amplified from genomic DNA by multiplex PCR using the deep immunoSEQ assay. For each cell subset, the extracted genomic DNA was distributed evenly across all wells of several immunoSEQ 96-well plates, and each plate served as one replicate. For sorted subsets, each replicate PCR was loaded with 200 to 250 ng genomic DNA, equivalent to about 30,000 T cell genomes. Purified libraries were quantified with a Qubit 3.0 fluorometer, sized on a Bioanalyzer 2100, and re-quantified with the KAPA Library Quantification kit. A separate single-read 150-cycle Illumina NextSeq 550 flow cell was used to sequence each immunoSEQ 96-well plate. The authors processed their data as follows. Because the immunoSEQ output held only junctional sequences and lacked quality scores, the filtering could not match the filtering applied to full-length reads. To assign V/J genes and CDR3, sequences were annotated using PyIR, a Python wrapper for IgBLAST v1.9, with IMGT germline references. Reads were filtered out if the reads had weak V/J assignments (E-value above 1e-6), no CDR3, stop codons, out-of-frame junctions, or ambiguous translated residues. V3J clonotypes were defined by identical inferred V gene, J gene, and CDR3 amino acid sequence. The percentage overlap between two repertoires was calculated by dividing the number of shared unique clonotypes by the size of the smaller repertoire. RTK rarefaction, the Chao1 estimator, and Recon v2.1 estimates of unobserved clonotypes were used to assess repertoire richness. For all TCRbeta clonotypes obtained by the gDNA method from a few donors, generation probabilities were computed with OLGA. The table comes from immuneACCESS by way of TCRdb, which keeps in-frame sequences with V and J called. Part of the clones is missing from these tables; in studies checked, under half for an unresolved V gene and the rest for unknown reasons. V, J and clone size are taken as reported in that table, and D and trimming were inferred from the DNA itself. A total of fewer than 1.4 million clones appear in this sample, around 82% of them only once. The ten top clones hold roughly 0.61% of the sample.

Only one count was recorded for this clone. The antigen it recognizes is unknown. Base qualities are not recorded, but no much larger clone differs from it by a single base. The investigation overall reported the following: Estimated clonotype richness was generally larger for naive than for memory subsets. Sharing across several donors was observed for about 4.8% of naive CD4, over 3% of naive CD8, roughly 2.4% of memory CD4, and roughly 0.43% of memory CD8 clonotypes. Clonotypes shared by all four sorted-subset donors showed higher generation probabilities than non-shared clonotypes. Rarefaction of sorted-subset datasets indicated incomplete sequencing despite the large sequencing depth. Only blood was sampled, and tissue TCR repertoires likely differ from those in blood. Because the study included only a small number of donors, the genetic and exposure-history diversity represented was limited. Pairwise subsampling indicated that sequencing depth was expected to affect the degree of clonotype sharing among donors.

The junction shows trimming of 2 bases on V and 0 bases on J, plus 8 bases between the germline ends. Sequences MDHEN (CDR1) and SYDVKM (CDR2) are obtained from the germline V gene. The CDR3, cysteine through phenylalanine, is 15 amino acids long. Of all the DNA, just the CDR3 is kept, 45 bases in frame from base 1. The receptor was derived from a man between 18 and 35 years old in good health. Some clones in this sample may be carry-over from other donors' samples. The chain joins TRBV28 to TRBJ2-1; a weak D assignment points to TRBD1 (5 bases agree). The sequenced sample was memory CD4+ T cells from PBMCs. Read against the paper, the sample's cell subset or site label means: CD45RA-negative fraction. CDR3 sequence: CASSLRTPSYNEQFF. The base sequence is TGTGCCAGCAGTTTAAGGACACCCTCCTACAATGAGCAGTTCTTC. With the rest looked up from the reference TRBV28 and TRBJ2-1 genes rather than sequenced, the full variable domain is DVKVTQSSRYLVKRTGEKVFLECVQDMDHENMFWYRQDPGLGLRLIYFSYDVKMKEKGDIPEGYSVSREKKERFSLILESASTNQTSMYLCASSLRTPSYNEQFFGPGTRLTVL.